This note documents a single TCR beta chain sequence. TCRdb's copy holds only in-frame clones and misses some; the assay was immunoSEQ multiplex PCR. The sample shows roughly 80,000 clones, over 65% of them seen only once. The data belong to a study of OX40 agonist ivuxolimab in advanced cancers. The CDR3 extends over 14 amino acids. The germline V gene has CDR1 SGDLS and CDR2 YYNGEE. The V and J ends lost 0 bases and 6 bases respectively, with 12 bases between them. With baseline, cycle 4 day 1, and cycle 7 day 1 as timepoints, blood was sampled. V is TRBV9 and J is TRBJ1-2; D perhaps matches TRBD1 (6 bases). The sequences come from CD4+ or CD8+ T cells sorted from blood, collected in a trial of the OX40 agonist ivuxolimab. The sequence derives from an adult with an advanced solid tumor such as melanoma, head and neck, liver or kidney cancer. CDR3 coding DNA: TGTGCCAGCAGCGTAGTGGACAGTTTTCATGGCTACACCTTC. It is translated as CASSVVDSFHGYTF.